This T cell receptor beta chain stems from a study of Graves' ophthalmopathy and Graves' hyperthyroidism. Study results and caveats: Distinction of ophthalmopathy from stable hyperthyroidism by a 13-signature model reached approximately 89% sensitivity and 81.08% specificity. At 65% to 71% sensitivity and 72.22% specificity, the model predicted progression of the ophthalmopathy.

Note on this clonotype: The antigen is undetermined.

Between the trimmed V and J ends, which lost 3 bases and 2 bases, there was a span of 14 bases. This CDR3 contains 15 residues. Germline CDR1 and CDR2: MNHEY and SVGAGI. RNA transcripts provided the template for amplifying TCR beta CDR3 regions. Scientists carried out first-round RT-PCR using HTBI primers and then a second-round multiplex PCR. MiXCR, run by TCRdb on the multiplex PCR reads, gives a single entry per CDR3 protein. The table records approximately 210,000 distinct CDR3 sequences, around 28% of them present only once. Sequenced material: peripheral blood. The sequence was obtained from a man aged 50 to 59 with Graves' ophthalmopathy. The genes are TRBV6-5 and TRBJ2-7; weak D call: TRBD2 (5 bases). CDR3: CASSYPTGDPYEQYF. In DNA, the CDR3 is TGTGCCAGCAGTTATCCAACCGGGGATCCCTACGAGCAGTACTTC.